The rows below give T cell receptor beta chains drawn from one sample of a study of shared clonotypes between healthy human individuals. Repertoires were generated with immunoSEQ multiplex PCR, while TCRdb's copy carries only in-frame clones and drops some. Of about 2 million clones listed, less than 95% are singletons. The specimen was naive CD8+ T cells sorted from blood. These receptors all stem from a man younger than 35 in good health. The CDR3 runs from the conserved cysteine through the conserved F or W. The D gene is left open where the match is weak. Rows give clone size only sometimes, using once, few, many, or a class for an expanded clone.

TRBV9,-,TRBJ1-3,-,TGTGCCAGCAGCGGGGGAGAGTACTCTGGAAACACCATATATTTT,CASSGGEYSGNTIYF
TRBV27,-,TRBJ2-7,-,TGTGCCAGCAGTTTGAGGGCAGGGTCCTACGAGCAGTACTTC,CASSLRAGSYEQYF
TRBV2,-,TRBJ1-1,-,TGTGCCAGCAGTGTTTGGCCAGGGGCGAATAGTGAAGCTTTCTTT,CASSVWPGANSEAFF
TRBV4-3,TRBD2,TRBJ2-1,-,TGCGCCAGCAGCCAAGGGGCTAGCCTAGCGGGAGATTACAATGAGCAGTTCTTC,CASSQGASLAGDYNEQFF
TRBV6-5,-,TRBJ2-1,-,TGTGCCAGCAGTTACTCGCTCTCGAGCTCCTACAATGAGCAGTTCTTC,CASSYSLSSSYNEQFF
TRBV9,-,TRBJ1-4,-,TGTGCCAGCAGCCCCGGGGCTGCAACTAATGAAAAACTGTTTTTT,CASSPGAATNEKLFF
TRBV10-2,TRBD1,TRBJ1-2,-,TGCGCCAGCGGGACAGGAGAATCCTATGGCTACACCTTC,CASGTGESYGYTF
TRBV4-1,-,TRBJ1-3,-,TGCGCCAGCAGCCAAGAGCACACCTCTGGAAACACCATATATTTT,CASSQEHTSGNTIYF
TRBV7-9,TRBD2,TRBJ2-7,-,TGTGCCAGCAGCCCCGAGGGAGGGTTCCCGACCTACGAGCAGTACTTC,CASSPEGGFPTYEQYF
TRBV6-1,-,TRBJ2-2,-,TGTGCCAGCAGTGAATTTGACGGGGAGCTGTTTTTT,CASSEFDGELFF
TRBV9,-,TRBJ2-1,-,TGTGCCAGCAGCGTAGGGAAAGGGGGCTACAATGAGCAGTTCTTC,CASSVGKGGYNEQFF
TRBV29-1,TRBD1,TRBJ1-2,once,TGCAGCGTTGAAGATAGGGGGCTGGGGGACTATGGCTACACCTTC,CSVEDRGLGDYGYTF
TRBV9,TRBD2,TRBJ2-7,-,TGTGCCAGCAGCGTAGCGGCGGGAGAGACCTACGAGCAGTACTTC,CASSVAAGETYEQYF
TRBV5-1,-,TRBJ2-7,-,TGCGCCAGCAGCCCTCTAGGGGGGCTGGTATACGAGCAGTACTTC,CASSPLGGLVYEQYF
TRBV27,-,TRBJ2-1,-,TGTGCCAGCAGTTTATTGGGCGGGGAGGTGTACAATGAGCAGTTCTTC,CASSLLGGEVYNEQFF
TRBV7-6,TRBD1,TRBJ2-7,-,TGTGCCAGCAGCTTTGGACAGGGAGGTTTCAGCTCCTACGAGCAGTACTTC,CASSFGQGGFSSYEQYF
TRBV19,-,TRBJ1-5,-,TGTGCCAGTAGTGAAGCCGGGACATACTATAGCAATCAGCCCCAGCATTTT,CASSEAGTYYSNQPQHF
TRBV6-5,-,TRBJ1-4,-,TGTGCCAGCAGTTATATGAGCGGTGAAAAACTGTTTTTT,CASSYMSGEKLFF
TRBV30,-,TRBJ2-7,-,TGTGCCTGGAGTGTTGGCGGAGACTACGAGCAGTACTTC,CAWSVGGDYEQYF
TRBV7-9,-,TRBJ2-4,-,TGTGCCAGCAGCATGGGGGCCAAAAACATTCAGTACTTC,CASSMGAKNIQYF
TRBV13,TRBD1,TRBJ2-1,-,TGTGCCAGCAGCTTAGGGTCCGGGACAGGGAGGGGTAATGAGCAGTTCTTC,CASSLGSGTGRGNEQFF
TRBV7-9,-,TRBJ1-1,-,TGTGCCACGCGACAGGCTAACACTGAAGCTTTCTTT,CATRQANTEAFF
TRBV27,TRBD1,TRBJ1-2,-,TGTGCCAGCAGCCGATTACCCGGGACAGCTCCTAACTATGGCTACACCTTC,CASSRLPGTAPNYGYTF
TRBV2,TRBD1,TRBJ2-7,-,TGTGCCAGTGCCCCGGGGACAGAGCTATTCTACGAGCAGTACTTC,CASAPGTELFYEQYF
TRBV7-2,-,TRBJ2-7,-,TGTGCCAGCAGCCCGGTTGGGCCAGGGACGCCAATAGGCGAGCAGTACTTC,CASSPVGPGTPIGEQYF
TRBV27,-,TRBJ1-1,-,TGTGCCAGCAGTTTACAAATTGGAAACACTGAAGCTTTCTTT,CASSLQIGNTEAFF
TRBV10-1,TRBD1,TRBJ1-2,-,TGCGCCAGCAGTACCCCTTTAAGTGTACAGGGGGCAACTGGCTACACCTTC,CASSTPLSVQGATGYTF
TRBV7-2,-,TRBJ2-5,-,TGTGCCAGCAGCTTAAGGGAAGGAGAGACCCAGTACTTC,CASSLREGETQYF
TRBV5-1,TRBD1,TRBJ2-7,-,TGCGCCAGCAGCCAGGGACAGGTATCCTACGAGCAGTACTTC,CASSQGQVSYEQYF
TRBV2,-,TRBJ1-5,few,TGTGCCAGCAGCCAAGGGGGCAATCAGCCCCAGCATTTT,CASSQGGNQPQHF
TRBV7-2,-,TRBJ2-7,-,TGTGCCAGCAGCTTAGATGGGGGGCAAGACGAGCAGTACTTC,CASSLDGGQDEQYF
TRBV30,-,TRBJ2-3,-,TGTGCCTGGAGTTGGGGGTCTAGCACAGATACGCAGTATTTT,CAWSWGSSTDTQYF